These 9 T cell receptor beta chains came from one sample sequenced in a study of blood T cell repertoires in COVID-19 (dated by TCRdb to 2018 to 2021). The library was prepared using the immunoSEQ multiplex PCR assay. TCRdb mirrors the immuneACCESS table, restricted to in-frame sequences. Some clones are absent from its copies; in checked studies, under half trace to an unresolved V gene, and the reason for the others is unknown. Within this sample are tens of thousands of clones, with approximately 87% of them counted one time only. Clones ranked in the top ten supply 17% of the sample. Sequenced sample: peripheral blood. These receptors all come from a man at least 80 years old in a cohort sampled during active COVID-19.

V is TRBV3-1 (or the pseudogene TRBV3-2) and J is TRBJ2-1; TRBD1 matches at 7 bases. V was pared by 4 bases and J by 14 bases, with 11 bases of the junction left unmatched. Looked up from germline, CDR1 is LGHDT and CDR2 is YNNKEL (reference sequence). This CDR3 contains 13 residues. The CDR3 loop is CASSPDRVAYKFF. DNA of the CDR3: TGTGCCAGCAGCCCTGACAGGGTGGCTTACAAGTTCTTC.

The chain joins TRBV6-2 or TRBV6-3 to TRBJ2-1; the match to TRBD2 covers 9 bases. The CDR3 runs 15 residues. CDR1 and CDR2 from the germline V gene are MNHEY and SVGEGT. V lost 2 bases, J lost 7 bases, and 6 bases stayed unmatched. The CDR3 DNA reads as TGTGCCAGCAGTTACCCCGGGACTAGCTTAAATGAGCAGTTCTTC. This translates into CASSYPGTSLNEQFF.

The CDR3 loop is CATSDKDSSYNEQFF. In nucleotides, the CDR3 is TGTGCCACCAGTGACAAGGACAGCTCCTACAATGAGCAGTTCTTC. The chain uses TRBV15 and TRBJ2-1; tentatively, D is TRBD1 (6 bases). CDR1 and CDR2 from the germline V gene are LNHNV and YYDKDF (reference sequence). The CDR3 totals 15 residues. V was clipped by 6 bases and J by 0 bases, with 12 bases between them. Complete variable domain (other parts from reference TRBV15 and TRBJ2-1): DAMVIQNPRYQVTQFGKPVTLSCSQTLNHNVMYWYQQKSSQAPKLLFHYYDKDFNNEADTPDNFQSRRPNTSFCFLDIRSPGLGDTAMYLCATSDKDSSYNEQFFGPGTRLTVL.

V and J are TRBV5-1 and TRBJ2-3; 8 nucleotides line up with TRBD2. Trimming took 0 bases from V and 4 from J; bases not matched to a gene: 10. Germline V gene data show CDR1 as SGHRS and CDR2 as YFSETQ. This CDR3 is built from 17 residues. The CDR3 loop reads CASSLGGAGGSADTQYF. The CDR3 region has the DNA TGCGCCAGCAGCTTGGGCGGGGCGGGGGGCAGCGCAGATACGCAGTATTTT.

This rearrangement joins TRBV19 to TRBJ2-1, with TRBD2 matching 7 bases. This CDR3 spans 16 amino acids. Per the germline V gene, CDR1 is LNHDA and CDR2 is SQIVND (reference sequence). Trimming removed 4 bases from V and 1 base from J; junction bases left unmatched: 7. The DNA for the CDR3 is TGTGCCAGTAGTAAAGGGAGCGGGGTTTCCTACAATGAGCAGTTCTTC. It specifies CASSKGSGVSYNEQFF.

The DNA for the CDR3 is TGTGCCAGCAGTGCCCTTCCCTACAATGAGCAGTTCTTC. Translating it yields CASSALPYNEQFF. The chain has TRBV2 and TRBJ2-1; D unclear. With 4 bases removed from V and 2 bases from J, the gap between germline ends came to 6 bases. The CDR3 length is 13 residues. CDR1 is SNHLY and CDR2 is FYNNEI in the germline V gene.

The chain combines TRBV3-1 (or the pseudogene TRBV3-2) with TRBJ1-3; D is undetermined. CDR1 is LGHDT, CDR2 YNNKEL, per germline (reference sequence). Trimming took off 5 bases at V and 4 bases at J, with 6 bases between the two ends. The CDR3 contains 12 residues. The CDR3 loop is CASSITGNTIYF. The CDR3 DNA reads TGTGCCAGCAGCATTACAGGAAACACCATATATTTT.

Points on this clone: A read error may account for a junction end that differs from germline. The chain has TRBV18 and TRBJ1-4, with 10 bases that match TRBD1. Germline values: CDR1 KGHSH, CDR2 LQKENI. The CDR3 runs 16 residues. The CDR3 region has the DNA TGTGCCAGCTCTCCACCGGGACAGGGGATGGGTGAAAAACTGTTTTTT. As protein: CASSPPGQGMGEKLFF.

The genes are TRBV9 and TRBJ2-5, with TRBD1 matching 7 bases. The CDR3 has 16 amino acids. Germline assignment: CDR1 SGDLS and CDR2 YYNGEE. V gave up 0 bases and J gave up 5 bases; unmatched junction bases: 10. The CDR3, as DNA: TGTGCCAGCAGCGTAGGGTTAGGGGGCGCGTTGGAGACCCAGTACTTC. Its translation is CASSVGLGGALETQYF.